This T cell receptor beta chain was found in a study of T cells in Graves' hyperthyroidism and ophthalmopathy. Trimming removed 0 bases from V and 3 bases from J; junction bases left unmatched: 2. The CDR3 covers 17 residues. Looked up from germline, CDR1 is LNHNV and CDR2 is YYDKDF (reference sequence). It was RNA transcripts that yielded the amplified TCR beta CDR3 regions. With the HTBI primer set, the TCR CDR3 went through a first round of RT-PCR. Each CDR3 protein gets one entry after TCRdb re-called the multiplex PCR reads with MiXCR. Found here are 350,000 to 450,000 distinct CDR3 sequences, roughly a sixth of them singletons; the top ten hold roughly a third. Overall study findings and caveats: Most clonotypes expanded in the thyroid (above 0.001) were also present in blood. Ophthalmopathy cases were set apart from stable hyperthyroidism by a 13 V-J model.

This clonotype was observed a handful of times. Its target is unknown. The specimen sequenced was blood. This receptor was taken from a woman under 40 with Graves' hyperthyroidism that later progressed to Graves' ophthalmopathy. The V and J genes are TRBV15 and TRBJ2-2; 12 bases agree with TRBD2. This CDR3 is CATSRDRLAGDTGELFF. As DNA, the CDR3 is TGTGCCACCAGCAGAGATCGACTAGCGGGAGACACCGGGGAGCTGTTTTTT.